Each of the 14 T cell receptor beta chains below was sequenced from the same sample in a study of blood T cell repertoires in COVID-19. Libraries were prepared by immunoSEQ multiplex PCR; TCRdb keeps only in-frame clonotypes and omits some of them. The top ten clones hold approximately 3% of a sample with about 59,000 clones, roughly 79% of them seen once. The sample consisted of peripheral blood. The source is a man aged 55-75 years with acute or convalescent COVID-19.

This chain joins TRBV12-3 or TRBV12-4 and TRBJ1-2; D is uncertain. V was shortened by 1 base and J by 4 bases, with 7 bases between the two germline ends. This CDR3 has 13 amino acids. The CDR3 here is CASSLDYPYGYTF. CDR3 DNA: TGTGCCAGCAGTTTAGATTATCCCTATGGCTACACCTTC.

This clone was seen a handful of times. The V and J genes are TRBV7-2 and TRBJ1-6, with D uncertain. Germline V gene lookup returns CDR1 SGHTA and CDR2 FQGNSA. CDR3 length equals 12 residues. The V end lost 1 base, the J end lost 9 bases, and 4 bases lay between the germline ends. The DNA of the CDR3 is TGTGCCAGCAGCTTAGACAGTTCACCCCTCCACTTT. Encoded protein: CASSLDSSPLHF. Variable domain in full (rest from reference TRBV7-2 and TRBJ1-6): GAGVSQSPSNKVTEKGKDVELRCDPISGHTALYWYRQSLGQGLEFLIYFQGNSAPDKSGLPSDRFSAERTGGSVSTLTIQRTQQEDSAVYLCASSLDSSPLHFGNGTRLTVT.

CDR3 sequence reads: CASSLDRGYGYTF. In nucleotides, the CDR3 is TGTGCCAGCAGTCTCGACAGGGGCTATGGCTACACCTTC. V is TRBV5-8 and J is TRBJ1-2, with 8 bases fitting TRBD1. Losses at the gene ends were 5 bases for V and 4 bases for J; bases not matched to a gene: 4. The CDR3 loop spans 13 amino acids. CDR1 is SGHTS, CDR2 YDEGEE, per germline.

This chain connects TRBV27 to TRBJ1-2; D possibly corresponds to TRBD1 (6 bases). Germline V gene lookup returns CDR1 MNHEY and CDR2 SMNVEV (reference sequence). Trimming shortened V by 0 bases and J by 4 bases, and 12 bases separated the two germline ends. The length of the CDR3 is 15 residues. The DNA of the CDR3 is TGTGCCAGCAGTTTATCGGGGGCCGGAGGCTATGGCTACACCTTC. Residues: CASSLSGAGGYGYTF.

The genes are TRBV5-1 and TRBJ1-3, with D hard to call. Trimming took 2 bases from V and 3 from J, leaving 12 bases between them. CDR1 is SGHRS, CDR2 YFSETQ, per germline. This CDR3 comprises 15 residues. For the CDR3, the DNA is TGCGCCAGCAGCTTAATGAACAGTGATGGAAACACCATATATTTT. Amino acid sequence: CASSLMNSDGNTIYF.

The V and J genes are TRBV6-5 and TRBJ2-1, with 7 nucleotides matching TRBD2. Germline CDR1 MNHEY, CDR2 SVGAGI. CDR3 length: 12 amino acids. V lost 5 bases and J lost 6; bases outside the gene matches: 1. CDR3 protein: CASSRLANEQFF. The CDR3 DNA follows: TGTGCCAGCAGTCGACTAGCCAATGAGCAGTTCTTC.

The chain employs TRBV11-1 and TRBJ2-7, with TRBD2 as a possible D gene (6 bases). V was shortened by 6 bases and J by 0 bases, with 12 bases between the two germline ends. The CDR3 spans 14 residues. Germline-derived CDR1 and CDR2 are SGHAT and FQDESV (reference sequence). The CDR3 is CASRYGGDSYEQYF. The CDR3 bases are TGTGCCAGCAGGTACGGAGGGGACTCCTACGAGCAGTACTTC.

In this sample, this clone turned up once. V is TRBV2 and J is TRBJ2-7; TRBD2 aligns across 9 bases. The CDR3 extends over 15 amino acids. V was clipped by 10 bases and J by 0 bases; unmatched bases: 10. CDR1 is SNHLY and CDR2 is FYNNEI in the germline V gene. In DNA form, the CDR3 reads TGTGCCACTGATCTAGCGGGGCGGAGCTCCTACGAGCAGTACTTC. Its translation is CATDLAGRSSYEQYF. The entire variable domain, with the rest obtained from reference TRBV2 and TRBJ2-7, is as follows: EPEVTQTPSHQVTQMGQEVILRCVPISNHLYFYWYRQILGQKVEFLVSFYNNEISEKSEIFDDQFSVERPDGSNFTLKIRSTKLEDSAMYFCATDLAGRSSYEQYFGPGTRLTVT.

The chain links TRBV5-1 to TRBJ1-4, with 10 bases identical to TRBD1. This CDR3 has 16 amino acids. Germline trimming cut 3 bases from V and 0 bases from J; bases unmatched to any gene: 2. From germline, CDR1 is SGHRS and CDR2 YFSETQ. The CDR3 sequence: CASSYGTGATNEKLFF. For the CDR3, the DNA is TGCGCCAGCAGCTACGGGACAGGGGCAACTAATGAAAAACTGTTTTTT.

This clone was picked up a small number of times. The genes are TRBV29-1 and TRBJ2-1, with TRBD2 as a possible D gene (5 bases). This CDR3 comprises 14 residues. Per germline, CDR1 SQVTM and CDR2 ANQGSEA. The ends were cut back, 7 bases at V and 9 bases at J, with 22 bases in the middle. The CDR3 DNA reads TGCAGCGCCCGGGAAACCCTCCTAGGAGTTGAGCAGTTCTTC. The encoded protein is CSARETLLGVEQFF.

This rearrangement joins TRBV12-5 to TRBJ1-5, with TRBD1 as a possible D gene (6 bases). This CDR3 has 13 residues. The germline V and J ends were trimmed by 3 bases and 5 bases, with 8 bases remaining between them. Germline values: CDR1 LGHNT, CDR2 FRNRAP. For the CDR3, the DNA is TGTGCTAGTGGTTTAACAGGGCATCAGCCCCAGCATTTT. Translating it yields CASGLTGHQPQHF.

The chain couples TRBV29-1 to TRBJ2-5; weak D call: TRBD1 (6 bases). The germline V gene encodes CDR1 SQVTM and CDR2 ANQGSEA. V lost 5 bases and J 5 bases, leaving 15 bases between the germline ends. This CDR3 region has 13 residues. The CDR3 nucleotides are TGCAGCGTTACTCCCGGGACACTTGAGACCCAGTACTTC. Amino acids: CSVTPGTLETQYF.

CDR3 region: CASSPGVGISGNTIYF. The DNA for the CDR3 is TGTGCCAGCAGCCCGGGGGTGGGGATTTCTGGAAACACCATATATTTT. This sequence joins TRBV9 and TRBJ1-3; weak D call: TRBD1 (5 bases). The CDR3 runs to 16 residues. V lost 4 bases and J lost 1, with 15 bases in between. Germline V gene sequence: CDR1 SGDLS, CDR2 YYNGEE.

There are many counts of this clone. The gene calls are TRBV6-6 and TRBJ1-2; TRBD1 is a possible D gene (5 bases). Germline CDR1 and CDR2: MNHNY and SVGAGI (reference sequence). The CDR3 is 19 residues long. V lost 5 bases, J lost 0 bases, and 25 bases lay in between. The CDR3 protein is CASSRWVNPSGRTNYGYTF. As DNA, the CDR3 is TGTGCCAGCAGTCGATGGGTTAACCCTTCAGGGAGGACTAACTATGGCTACACCTTC.